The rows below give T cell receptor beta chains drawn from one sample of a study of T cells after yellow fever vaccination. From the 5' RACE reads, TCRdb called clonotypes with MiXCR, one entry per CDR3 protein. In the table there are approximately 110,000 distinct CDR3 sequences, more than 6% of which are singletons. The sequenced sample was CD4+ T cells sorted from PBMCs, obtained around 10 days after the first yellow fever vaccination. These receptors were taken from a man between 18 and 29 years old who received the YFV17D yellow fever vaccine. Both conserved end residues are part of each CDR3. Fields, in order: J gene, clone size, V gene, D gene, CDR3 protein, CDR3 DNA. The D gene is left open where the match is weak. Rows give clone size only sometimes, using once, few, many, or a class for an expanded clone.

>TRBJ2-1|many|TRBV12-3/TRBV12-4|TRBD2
CASSLTSGGRGEQFF
TGTGCCAGCAGTTTAACCTCGGGGGGGCGGGGTGAGCAGTTCTTC
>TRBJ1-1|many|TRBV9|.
CASSSTKNTEAFF
TGTGCCAGCAGCTCGACAAAGAACACTGAAGCTTTCTTT
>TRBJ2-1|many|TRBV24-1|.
CATSKGHSEGQFF
TGTGCCACCAGTAAAGGGCATTCCGAGGGGCAGTTCTTC
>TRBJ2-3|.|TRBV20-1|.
CSASGGGTDTQYF
TGCAGTGCTAGCGGGGGTGGTACAGATACGCAGTATTTT
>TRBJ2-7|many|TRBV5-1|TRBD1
CASSPGTVFSYEQYF
TGCGCCAGCAGCCCCGGGACAGTTTTTTCCTACGAGCAGTACTTC
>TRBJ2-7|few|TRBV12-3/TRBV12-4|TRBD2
CASSHPGTGGESYEQYF
TGTGCCAGCAGCCACCCGGGGACGGGGGGGGAATCCTACGAGCAGTACTTC
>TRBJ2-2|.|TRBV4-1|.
CASSQPDRSGELFF
TGCGCCAGCAGCCAACCCGACAGGTCCGGGGAGCTGTTTTTT
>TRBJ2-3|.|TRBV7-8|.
CASSLWVDTQYF
TGTGCCAGCAGCTTATGGGTAGATACGCAGTATTTT
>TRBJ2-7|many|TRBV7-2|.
CASSLAFRGGEQYF
TGTGCCAGCAGCTTAGCGTTCAGGGGGGGCGAGCAGTACTTC
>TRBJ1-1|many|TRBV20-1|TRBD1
CSASTGGHTEAFF
TGCAGTGCTAGCACAGGGGGTCACACTGAAGCTTTCTTT
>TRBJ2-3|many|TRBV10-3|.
CAISESRDTQYF
TGTGCCATCAGTGAGTCCAGAGATACGCAGTATTTT
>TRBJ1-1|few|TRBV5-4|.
CASSLVKDTEAFF
TGTGCCAGCAGCTTGGTCAAAGACACTGAAGCTTTCTTT
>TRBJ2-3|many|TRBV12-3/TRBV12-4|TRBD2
CASTGHREVTDTQYF
TGTGCCAGCACTGGGCACCGGGAGGTCACAGATACGCAGTATTTT
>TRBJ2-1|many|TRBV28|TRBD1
CASSIRTGSGRQFF
TGTGCCAGCAGCATTCGGACAGGGTCCGGACGGCAGTTCTTC
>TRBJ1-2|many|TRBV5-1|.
CASSLQDVGGYGYTF
TGCGCCAGCAGCTTGCAGGACGTCGGGGGATATGGCTACACCTTC
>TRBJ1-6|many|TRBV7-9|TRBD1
CASSLLTGVWNSPLHF
TGTGCCAGCAGCTTATTGACAGGGGTGTGGAATTCACCCCTCCACTTT
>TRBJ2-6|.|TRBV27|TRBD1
CASSLLPMTGTRGANVLTF
TGTGCCAGCAGTTTGCTCCCGATGACAGGGACAAGGGGGGCCAACGTCCTGACTTTC
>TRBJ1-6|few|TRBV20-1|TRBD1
CSAHDRDPYNSPLHF
TGCAGTGCCCATGACAGGGATCCCTATAATTCACCCCTCCACTTT
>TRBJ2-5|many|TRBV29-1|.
CSVSNQETQYF
TGCAGCGTTTCGAACCAAGAGACCCAGTACTTC
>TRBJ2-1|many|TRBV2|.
CASMGGGYNEQFF
TGTGCCAGCATGGGAGGGGGCTACAATGAGCAGTTCTTC
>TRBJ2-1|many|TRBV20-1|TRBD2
CSASPSGGDYNEQFF
TGCAGTGCATCGCCTAGCGGGGGAGATTACAATGAGCAGTTCTTC
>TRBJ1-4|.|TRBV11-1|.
CASSTSGTDYATNEKLFF
TGTGCCAGCAGCACTTCCGGGACGGACTATGCAACTAATGAAAAACTGTTTTTT
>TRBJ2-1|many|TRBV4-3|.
CASSQGAAIYNEQFF
TGCGCCAGCAGCCAAGGAGCGGCGATATACAATGAGCAGTTCTTC
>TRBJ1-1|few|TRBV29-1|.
CSAQWNTEAFF
TGCAGTGCGCAATGGAACACTGAAGCTTTCTTT
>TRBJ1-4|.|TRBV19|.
CASSPRLDPPFFF
TGTGCCAGTAGTCCCCGATTGGATCCCCCATTTTTTTTT
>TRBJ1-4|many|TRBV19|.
CASSPQGLGNEKLFF
TGTGCCAGTAGTCCACAGGGATTGGGTAATGAAAAACTGTTTTTT
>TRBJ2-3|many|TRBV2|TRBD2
CASSVSGTTTDTQYF
TGTGCCAGCAGTGTTAGCGGGACTACCACAGATACGCAGTATTTT
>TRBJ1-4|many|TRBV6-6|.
CASRGRLNEKLFF
TGTGCCAGCAGAGGACGGCTTAATGAAAAACTGTTTTTT
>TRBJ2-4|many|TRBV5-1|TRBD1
CASSFWGQGEIQYF
TGCGCCAGCAGCTTTTGGGGACAGGGGGAGATTCAGTACTTC
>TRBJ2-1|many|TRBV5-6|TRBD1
CASSLPLGTGPTYNEQFF
TGTGCCAGCAGCTTGCCCCTCGGGACAGGTCCTACCTACAATGAGCAGTTCTTC
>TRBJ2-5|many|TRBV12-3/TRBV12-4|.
CASSFGAALQETQYF
TGTGCCAGCAGCTTCGGGGCAGCACTCCAAGAGACCCAGTACTTC
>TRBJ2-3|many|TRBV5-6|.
CASSLGTAGTDTQYF
TGTGCCAGCAGCCTCGGGACCGCAGGCACAGATACGCAGTATTTT
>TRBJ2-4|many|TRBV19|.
CASSVPRGLNIQYF
TGTGCCAGTAGTGTCCCCCGGGGACTAAACATTCAGTACTTC
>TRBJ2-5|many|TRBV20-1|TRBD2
CSARSGLDRETQYF
TGCAGTGCTAGGTCCGGACTAGATCGGGAGACCCAGTACTTC
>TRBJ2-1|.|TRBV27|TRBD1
CASSLWFQTGTGSDEQFF
TGTGCCAGCAGTTTATGGTTCCAAACCGGGACAGGGAGCGATGAGCAGTTCTTC
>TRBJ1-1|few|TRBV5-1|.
CASSLWTGTPDTEAFF
TGCGCCAGCAGCCTATGGACGGGGACTCCGGACACTGAAGCTTTCTTT
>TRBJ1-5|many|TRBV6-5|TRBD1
CASSYGIDRGNHSNQPQHF
TGTGCCAGCAGTTACGGAATCGACAGGGGGAATCATAGCAATCAGCCCCAGCATTTT
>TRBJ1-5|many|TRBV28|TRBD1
CASIQGAAQPQHF
TGTGCCAGTATCCAGGGGGCGGCACAGCCCCAGCATTTT
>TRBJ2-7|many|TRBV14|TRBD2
CASSQEGGGSSYEQYF
TGTGCCAGCAGCCAAGAGGGCGGGGGGAGCTCCTACGAGCAGTACTTC
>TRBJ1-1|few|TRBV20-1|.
CSVGGEKAFF
TGCAGTGTAGGGGGAGAAAAAGCTTTCTTT
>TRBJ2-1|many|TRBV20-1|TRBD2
CSAANSGGASEQFF
TGCAGTGCCGCAAATAGCGGGGGGGCCTCTGAGCAGTTCTTC
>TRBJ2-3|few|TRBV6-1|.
CASRRVRTDTQYF
TGTGCCAGCAGGAGGGTGCGCACAGATACGCAGTATTTT
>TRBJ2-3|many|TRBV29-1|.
CSVDRGDTQYF
TGCAGCGTTGATAGGGGAGATACGCAGTATTTT
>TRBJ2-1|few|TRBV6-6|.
CASSPGVAQFF
TGTGCCAGCAGTCCCGGGGTGGCGCAGTTCTTC
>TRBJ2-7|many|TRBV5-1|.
CASSSGRPTGIEQYF
TGCGCCAGCAGCTCCGGACGGCCTACAGGGATCGAGCAGTACTTC
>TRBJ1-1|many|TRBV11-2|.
CASSLARTEPTEAFF
TGTGCCAGCAGCTTAGCCCGGACAGAGCCCACTGAAGCTTTCTTT
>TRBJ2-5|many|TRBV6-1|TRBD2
CASSPGGFRETQYF
TGTGCCAGCAGCCCGGGAGGGTTCCGGGAGACCCAGTACTTC
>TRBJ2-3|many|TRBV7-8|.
CASSSRVTDTQYF
TGTGCCAGCAGCTCCAGGGTGACAGATACGCAGTATTTT
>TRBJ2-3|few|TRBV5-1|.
CASSSTPGQDTQYF
TGCGCCAGCAGCTCAACACCGGGACAAGATACGCAGTATTTT
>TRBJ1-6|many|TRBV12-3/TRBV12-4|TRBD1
CASKPGTGWDSPLHF
TGTGCCAGCAAGCCCGGGACAGGGTGGGATTCACCCCTCCACTTT